This entry concerns a single T cell receptor beta chain. In the original processing: The assay estimated nucleated cells by amplifying reference gene primers. Sequencing used immunoSEQ multiplex PCR; TCRdb keeps in-frame clones, though not all of them. V, J and clone size are those of that table, while D and trimming were read from the DNA. The sample contains around 40,000 clones, over 75% of which appear only once. V was cut by 4 bases and J by 5 bases, with 12 bases left in between. The germline V gene has CDR1 SGDLS and CDR2 YYNGEE. CDR3 length equals 13 residues. This sample was included in a study of blood T cell repertoires in COVID-19. Study-level background: COVID-19 samples, acute and convalescent, were from the United States, Italy and Spain. Sources were T cells, B-cell-depleted T cells, or PBMCs; the material itself was cDNA or gDNA.

This chain connects TRBV9 to TRBJ1-2; no clear D. The TCR was taken from an elderly man with active or convalescent COVID-19. The sample comprised peripheral blood. The CDR3 sequence: CASSSAMDYGYTF. The CDR3 DNA is TGTGCCAGCAGCTCAGCGATGGATTATGGCTACACCTTC.